These T cell receptor beta chains were read from a single sample in a study of cytomegalovirus exposure and HLA in healthy donors. Using immunoSEQ multiplex PCR, the repertoire was profiled, and TCRdb retains in-frame clones only, with some absent. The sample includes around 59,000 clones, under 90% of them seen just once. Sequences were obtained from PBMCs. The receptors were gathered from a woman in her forties in good health and CMV-seronegative. Both conserved end residues are part of each CDR3. Fields, in order: V gene, J gene, clone size, D gene, CDR3 DNA, CDR3 protein. The D gene is left open where the match is weak. For some rows the clone size is stated as once, few or many, or as a class when expanded; others skip it.

>TRBV7-9|TRBJ2-7|-|-
TGTGCCAGCAGCCCTCAGGGTTACCGCTCCTACGAGCAGTACTTC
CASSPQGYRSYEQYF
>TRBV4-2|TRBJ1-4|-|-
TGTGCCAGCAGCCAGGGGACTACAGGGATCGATGAAAAACTGTTTTTT
CASSQGTTGIDEKLFF
>TRBV4-1|TRBJ2-1|once|TRBD2
TGCGCCAGCAGCCAAGGACTAGCGGGGAGTCGGTACAATGAGCAGTTCTTC
CASSQGLAGSRYNEQFF
>TRBV19|TRBJ2-2|-|TRBD2
TGTGCCAGTAGTGGAAATAGCGGGATCCCCACCGGGGAGCTGTTTTTT
CASSGNSGIPTGELFF
>TRBV27|TRBJ1-5|-|-
TGTGCCAGCAGTTTTACTGGGGCTGGCAATCAGCCCCAGCATTTT
CASSFTGAGNQPQHF
>TRBV27|TRBJ2-4|once|TRBD2
TGTGCCAGCGGGAATCCTACGACTAGCGGGAGAACCAAAAACATTCAGTACTTC
CASGNPTTSGRTKNIQYF
>TRBV7-9|TRBJ2-2|-|-
TGTGCCAGCGGGAGAGCGAACACCGGGGAGCTGTTTTTT
CASGRANTGELFF
>TRBV7-9|TRBJ2-4|-|TRBD1
TGTGCCAGCAGAGAGTGGCAGGGGGCAAACATTCAGTACTTC
CASREWQGANIQYF
>TRBV9|TRBJ1-3|few|-
TGTGCCAGCAGCGTAGGCACAACCTCTGGAAACACCATATATTTT
CASSVGTTSGNTIYF
>TRBV28|TRBJ2-4|-|TRBD1
TGTGCCAGCGAGCGACCGGGACAGGGACAAAACATTCAGTACTTC
CASERPGQGQNIQYF
>TRBV28|TRBJ2-7|few|TRBD2
TGTGCCAGCAGGGCGACTAGCGGGGCCTCCTCCTACGAGCAGTACTTC
CASRATSGASSYEQYF
>TRBV4-1|TRBJ2-7|-|-
TGCGCCAGCAGCACGGACAGCTTCTACGAGCAGTACTTC
CASSTDSFYEQYF
>TRBV7-9|TRBJ2-5|-|-
TGTGCCAGCAGCTGGAAGGGGAGGCGGGAGACCCAGTACTTC
CASSWKGRRETQYF
>TRBV7-7|TRBJ2-7|-|-
TGTGCCAGCAGCTCAGCCGGGAGCTACGAGCAGTACTTC
CASSSAGSYEQYF
>TRBV5-1|TRBJ2-2|once|TRBD2
TGCGCCAGCAGCCTGGGGGAGGGCGCCGGGGAGCTGTTTTTT
CASSLGEGAGELFF
>TRBV21-1|TRBJ2-1|-|-
TGTGCCAGCAGCAACAGGCTAAGCTCCTACAATGAGCAGTTCTTC
CASSNRLSSYNEQFF
>TRBV13|TRBJ1-1|few|TRBD1
TGTGCCAGCAGCTTTACAGGGGGTCTCACTGAAGCTTTCTTT
CASSFTGGLTEAFF
>TRBV27|TRBJ1-5|-|TRBD1
TGTGCCAGCAGTTCTCTACAGGGGGCAGATCAGCCCCAGCATTTT
CASSSLQGADQPQHF
>TRBV29-1|TRBJ2-7|-|-
TGCAGCGTTGGTGCGGGACGCAATGATGGGCAGTACTTC
CSVGAGRNDGQYF
>TRBV6-6|TRBJ1-5|-|TRBD1
TGTGCCAGCAGTTACCCGACAGGGCATAGCAATCAGCCCCAGCATTTT
CASSYPTGHSNQPQHF
>TRBV10-3|TRBJ1-4|-|TRBD1
TGTGCCATCAGTGTTAGAGGGGGCGGAGAAAAACTGTTTTTT
CAISVRGGGEKLFF
>TRBV27|TRBJ2-7|-|-
TGTGCCAGCAGTCCGGCGGACAGAGGGCCCTACGAGCAGTACTTC
CASSPADRGPYEQYF